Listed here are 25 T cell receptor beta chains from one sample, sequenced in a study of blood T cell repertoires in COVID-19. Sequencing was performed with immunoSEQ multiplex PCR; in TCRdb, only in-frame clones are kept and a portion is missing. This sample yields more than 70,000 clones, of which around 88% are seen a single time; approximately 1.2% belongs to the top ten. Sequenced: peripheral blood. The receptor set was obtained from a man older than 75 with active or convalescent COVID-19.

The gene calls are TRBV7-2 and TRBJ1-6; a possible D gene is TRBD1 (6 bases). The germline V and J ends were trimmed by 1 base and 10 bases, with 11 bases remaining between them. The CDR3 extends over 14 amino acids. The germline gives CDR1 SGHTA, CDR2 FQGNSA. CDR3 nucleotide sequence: TGTGCCAGCAGCTTAGTGACAGGACAATCACCCCTCCACTTT. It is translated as CASSLVTGQSPLHF.

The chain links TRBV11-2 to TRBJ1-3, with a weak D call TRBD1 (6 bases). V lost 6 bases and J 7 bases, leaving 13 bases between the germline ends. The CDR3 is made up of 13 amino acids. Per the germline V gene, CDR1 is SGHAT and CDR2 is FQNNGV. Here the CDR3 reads CASSQTGLNTIYF. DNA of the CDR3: TGTGCCAGCAGTCAAACAGGGTTGAACACCATATATTTT.

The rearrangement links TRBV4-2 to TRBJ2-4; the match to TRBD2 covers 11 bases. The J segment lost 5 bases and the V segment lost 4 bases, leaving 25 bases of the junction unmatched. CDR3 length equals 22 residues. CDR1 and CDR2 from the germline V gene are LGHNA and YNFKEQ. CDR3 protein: CASSRRLAGGLGSWAQENIQYF. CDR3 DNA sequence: TGTGCCAGCAGCCGGAGGCTAGCGGGAGGTCTCGGCTCTTGGGCCCAAGAAAACATTCAGTACTTC.

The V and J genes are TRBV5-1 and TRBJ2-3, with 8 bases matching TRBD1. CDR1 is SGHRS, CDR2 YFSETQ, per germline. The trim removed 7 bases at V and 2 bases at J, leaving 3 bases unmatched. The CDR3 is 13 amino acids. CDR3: CASARGPTDTQYF. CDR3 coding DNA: TGCGCCAGCGCCAGGGGGCCCACAGATACGCAGTATTTT. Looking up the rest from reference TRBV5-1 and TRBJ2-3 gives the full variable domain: KAGVTQTPRYLIKTRGQQVTLSCSPISGHRSVSWYQQTPGQGLQFLFEYFSETQRNKGNFPGRFSGRQFSNSRSEMNVSTLELGDSALYLCASARGPTDTQYFGPGTRLTVL.

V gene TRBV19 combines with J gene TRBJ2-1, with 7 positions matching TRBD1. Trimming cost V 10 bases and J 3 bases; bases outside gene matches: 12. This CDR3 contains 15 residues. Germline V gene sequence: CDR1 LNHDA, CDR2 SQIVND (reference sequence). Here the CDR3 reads CAISGWTGNYNEQFF. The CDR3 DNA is TGTGCCATATCCGGGTGGACAGGAAACTACAATGAGCAGTTCTTC. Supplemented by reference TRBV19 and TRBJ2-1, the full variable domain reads DGGITQSPKYLFRKEGQNVTLSCEQNLNHDAMYWYRQDPGQGLRLIYYSQIVNDFQKGDIAEGYSVSREKKESFPLTVTSAQKNPTAFYLCAISGWTGNYNEQFFGPGTRLTVL.

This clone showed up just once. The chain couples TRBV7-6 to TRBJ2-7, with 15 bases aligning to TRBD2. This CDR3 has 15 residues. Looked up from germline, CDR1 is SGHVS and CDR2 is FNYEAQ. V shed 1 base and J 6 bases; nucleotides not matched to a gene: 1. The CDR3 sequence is CASSLGTSGGGEQYF. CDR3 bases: TGTGCCAGCAGCTTAGGGACTAGCGGGGGGGGCGAGCAGTACTTC.

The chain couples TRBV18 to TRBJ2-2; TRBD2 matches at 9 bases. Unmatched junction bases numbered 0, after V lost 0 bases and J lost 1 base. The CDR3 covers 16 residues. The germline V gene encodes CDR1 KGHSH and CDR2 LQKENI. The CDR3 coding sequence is TGTGCCAGCTCACCACCTAGCGGGAGGAACACCGGGGAGCTGTTTTTT. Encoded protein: CASSPPSGRNTGELFF.

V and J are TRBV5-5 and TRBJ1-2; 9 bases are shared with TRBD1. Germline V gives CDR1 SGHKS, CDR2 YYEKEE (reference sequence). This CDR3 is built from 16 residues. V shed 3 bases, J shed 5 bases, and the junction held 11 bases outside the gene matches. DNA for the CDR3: TGTGCCAGCAGCTGGACCCCACAGGGGGCTGGGTATGGCTACACCTTC. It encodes CASSWTPQGAGYGYTF.

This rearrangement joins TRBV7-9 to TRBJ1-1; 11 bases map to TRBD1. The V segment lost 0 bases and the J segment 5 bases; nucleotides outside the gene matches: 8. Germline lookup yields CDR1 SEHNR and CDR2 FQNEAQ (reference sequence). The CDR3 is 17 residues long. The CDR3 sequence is CASSLAGTGGRGTEAFF. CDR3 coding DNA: TGTGCCAGCAGCTTAGCCGGGACAGGGGGACGGGGTACTGAAGCTTTCTTT. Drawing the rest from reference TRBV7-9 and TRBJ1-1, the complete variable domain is DTGVSQNPRHKITKRGQNVTFRCDPISEHNRLYWYRQTLGQGPEFLTYFQNEAQLEKSRLLSDRFSAERPKGSFSTLEIQRTEQGDSAMYLCASSLAGTGGRGTEAFFGQGTRLTVV.

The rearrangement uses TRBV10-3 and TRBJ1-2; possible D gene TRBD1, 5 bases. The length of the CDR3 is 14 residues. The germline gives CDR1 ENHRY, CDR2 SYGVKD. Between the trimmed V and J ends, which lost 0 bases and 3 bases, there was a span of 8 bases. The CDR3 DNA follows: TGTGCCATCAGTGAGTCTCCGGGGGACTATGGCTACACCTTC. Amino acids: CAISESPGDYGYTF.

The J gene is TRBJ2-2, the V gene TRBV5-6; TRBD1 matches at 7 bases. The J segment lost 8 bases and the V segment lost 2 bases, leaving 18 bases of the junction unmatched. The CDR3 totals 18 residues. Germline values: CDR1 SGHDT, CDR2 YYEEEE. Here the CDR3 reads CASSLNPHRDSPRGELFF. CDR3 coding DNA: TGTGCCAGCAGCTTAAACCCCCATAGGGACAGCCCTCGAGGGGAGCTGTTTTTT.

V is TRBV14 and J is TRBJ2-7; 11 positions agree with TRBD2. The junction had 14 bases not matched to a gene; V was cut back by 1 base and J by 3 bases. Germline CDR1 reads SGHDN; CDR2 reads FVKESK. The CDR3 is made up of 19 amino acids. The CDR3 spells CASSQAQIPGLAELYEQYF. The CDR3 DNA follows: TGTGCCAGCAGCCAAGCACAGATCCCGGGACTAGCGGAACTCTACGAGCAGTACTTC. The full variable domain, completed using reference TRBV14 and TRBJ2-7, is EAGVTQFPSHSVIEKGQTVTLRCDPISGHDNLYWYRRVMGKEIKFLLHFVKESKQDESGMPNNRFLAERTGGTYSTLKVQPAELEDSGVYFCASSQAQIPGLAELYEQYFGPGTRLTVT.

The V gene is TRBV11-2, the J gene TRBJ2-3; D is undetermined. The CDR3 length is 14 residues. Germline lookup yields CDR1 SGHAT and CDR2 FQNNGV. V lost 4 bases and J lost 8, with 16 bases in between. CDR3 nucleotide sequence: TGTGCCAGCAGCTCGATCAGGTTCTTGGGTACGCAGTATTTT. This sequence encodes CASSSIRFLGTQYF.

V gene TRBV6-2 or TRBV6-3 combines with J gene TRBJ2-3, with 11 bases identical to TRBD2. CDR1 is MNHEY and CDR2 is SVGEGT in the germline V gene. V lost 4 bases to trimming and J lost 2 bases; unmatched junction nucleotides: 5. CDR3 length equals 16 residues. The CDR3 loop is CASSSGTSGITDTQYF. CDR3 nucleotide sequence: TGTGCCAGCAGTTCGGGGACTAGCGGCATCACAGATACGCAGTATTTT.

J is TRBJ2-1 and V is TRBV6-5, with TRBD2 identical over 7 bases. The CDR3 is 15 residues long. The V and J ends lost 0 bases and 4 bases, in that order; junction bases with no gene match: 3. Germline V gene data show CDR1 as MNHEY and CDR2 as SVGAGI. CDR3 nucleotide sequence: TGTGCCAGCAGTTACTCTGGCGGGAGTTACAATGAGCAGTTCTTC. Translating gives CASSYSGGSYNEQFF.

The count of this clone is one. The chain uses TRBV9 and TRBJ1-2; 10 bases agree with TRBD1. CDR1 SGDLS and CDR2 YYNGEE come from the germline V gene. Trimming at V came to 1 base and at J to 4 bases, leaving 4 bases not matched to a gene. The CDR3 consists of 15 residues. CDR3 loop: CASSVRRTGGYGYTF. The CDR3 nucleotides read TGTGCCAGCAGCGTACGTAGGACAGGGGGCTATGGCTACACCTTC.

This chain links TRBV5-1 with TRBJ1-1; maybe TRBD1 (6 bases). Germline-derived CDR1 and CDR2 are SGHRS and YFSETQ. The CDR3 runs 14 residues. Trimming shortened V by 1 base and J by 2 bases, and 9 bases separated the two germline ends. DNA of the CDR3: TGCGCCAGCAGCTTGTACAGGGACAACACTGAAGCTTTCTTT. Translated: CASSLYRDNTEAFF.

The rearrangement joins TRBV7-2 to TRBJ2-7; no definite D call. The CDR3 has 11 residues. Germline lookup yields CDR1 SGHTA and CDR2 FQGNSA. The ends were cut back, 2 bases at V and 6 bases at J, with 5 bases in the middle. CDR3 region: CASSLFGEQYF. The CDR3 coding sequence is TGTGCCAGCAGCTTATTCGGCGAGCAGTACTTC.

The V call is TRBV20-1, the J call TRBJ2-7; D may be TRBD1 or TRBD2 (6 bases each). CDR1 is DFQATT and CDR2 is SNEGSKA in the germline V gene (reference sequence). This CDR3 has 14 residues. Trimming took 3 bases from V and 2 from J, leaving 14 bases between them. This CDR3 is CSASGGQGTYEQYF. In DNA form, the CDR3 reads TGCAGTGCTAGTGGGGGGCAGGGCACCTACGAGCAGTACTTC.

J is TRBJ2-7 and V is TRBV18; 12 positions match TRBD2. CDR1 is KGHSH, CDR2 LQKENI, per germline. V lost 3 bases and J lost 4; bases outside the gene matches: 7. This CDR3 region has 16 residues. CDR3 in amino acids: CASSPGTSGRDYEQYF. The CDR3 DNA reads TGTGCCAGCTCACCTGGGACTAGCGGGCGTGATTACGAGCAGTACTTC. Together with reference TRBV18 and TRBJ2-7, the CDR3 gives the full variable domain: NAGVMQNPRHLVRRRGQEARLRCSPMKGHSHVYWYRQLPEEGLKFMVYLQKENIIDESGMPKERFSAEFPKEGPSILRIQQVVRGDSAAYFCASSPGTSGRDYEQYFGPGTRLTVT.

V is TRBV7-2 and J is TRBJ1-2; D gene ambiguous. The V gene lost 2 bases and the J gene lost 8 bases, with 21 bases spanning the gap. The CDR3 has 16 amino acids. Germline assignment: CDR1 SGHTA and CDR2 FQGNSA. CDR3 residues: CASSLMGRTRMEGYTF. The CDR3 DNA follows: TGTGCCAGCAGCTTAATGGGCAGGACTCGAATGGAGGGCTACACCTTC.

The CDR3: CASSKTHSGSGRNEQFF. CDR3 in DNA: TGTGCCAGTAGTAAAACCCATAGCGGGAGCGGGAGGAATGAGCAGTTCTTC. This chain links TRBV19 with TRBJ2-1; 9 bases fit TRBD2. V gave up 4 bases and J gave up 7 bases; unmatched junction bases: 14. This CDR3 is built from 17 residues. Germline assignment: CDR1 LNHDA and CDR2 SQIVND (reference sequence). Full variable domain (outside the CDR3, taken from reference TRBV19 and TRBJ2-1): DGGITQSPKYLFRKEGQNVTLSCEQNLNHDAMYWYRQDPGQGLRLIYYSQIVNDFQKGDIAEGYSVSREKKESFPLTVTSAQKNPTAFYLCASSKTHSGSGRNEQFFGPGTRLTVL.

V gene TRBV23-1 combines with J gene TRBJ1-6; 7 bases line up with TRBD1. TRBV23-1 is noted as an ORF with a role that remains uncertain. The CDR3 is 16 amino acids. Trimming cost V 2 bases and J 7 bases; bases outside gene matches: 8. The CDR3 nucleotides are TGCGCCAGCAGTCAACCCACAGGGGTCTACAATTCACCCCTCCACTTT. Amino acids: CASSQPTGVYNSPLHF.

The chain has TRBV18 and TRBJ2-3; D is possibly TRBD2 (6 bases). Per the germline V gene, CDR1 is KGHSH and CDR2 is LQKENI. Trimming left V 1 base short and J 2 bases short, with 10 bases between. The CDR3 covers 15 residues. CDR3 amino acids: CASSPLAETTDTQYF. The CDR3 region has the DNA TGTGCCAGCTCACCACTAGCGGAGACCACAGATACGCAGTATTTT.

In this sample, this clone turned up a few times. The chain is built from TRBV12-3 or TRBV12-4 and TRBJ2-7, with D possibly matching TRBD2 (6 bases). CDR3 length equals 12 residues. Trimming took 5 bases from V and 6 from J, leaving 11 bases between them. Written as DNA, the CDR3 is TGTGCCAGCAGTCCGACTAGGACCGAGCAGTACTTC. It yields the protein CASSPTRTEQYF.